Here is one T cell receptor (beta chain) with its context. The germline V gene has CDR1 KGHSH and CDR2 LQKENI. The CDR3 totals 16 residues. V lost 2 bases and J lost 4; bases outside the gene matches: 8. This specimen belongs to a study of blood T cell repertoires in COVID-19. In the study overall: The United States, Italy and Spain were the sources of the acute and convalescent COVID-19 samples. T cells, B-cell-depleted T cells, or PBMCs supplied cDNA or gDNA.

In the original processing: Estimation of nucleated cell counts relied on the amplification of reference gene primers. Clones were sequenced by immunoSEQ multiplex PCR, and TCRdb holds only the in-frame ones, with some missing. V and J calls plus clone size are reproduced from that table; the DNA served to infer D and trimming. This sample carries 200,000 to 250,000 clones, roughly 90% of them seen once, and the ten largest clones take 2.5% to 3.5%. This sequence joins TRBV18 and TRBJ2-7, with 10 nucleotides matching TRBD2. The TCR comes from a woman aged 55 to 70 with acute or convalescent COVID-19. Specimen: peripheral blood. The CDR3 region is CASSPDSSSGSYEQYF. The CDR3 DNA reads as TGTGCCAGCTCACCAGATAGTTCTAGCGGGAGTTACGAGCAGTACTTC.